This TCR beta chain was retrieved from a study of blood T cell repertoires in COVID-19. Study-level background: Italy, Spain and the United States were the sources of the convalescent and acute COVID-19 samples. Nucleic acid was either cDNA or gDNA, and it came from T cells, B-cell-depleted T cells, or PBMCs.

The CDR3 is made up of 16 amino acids. Germline trimming cut 3 bases from V and 2 bases from J; bases unmatched to any gene: 6. Per the germline V gene, CDR1 is SGDLS and CDR2 is YYNGEE. In the authors' workflow: Reference gene primers were amplified, and this amplification served to estimate nucleated cell counts. Assay used: immunoSEQ multiplex PCR; TCRdb lists only in-frame clones, some missing. The V and J calls and clone size are taken from that table; D and trimming were inferred from the DNA. The table includes 250,000 or so clones, approximately 89% detected once. The rearrangement joins TRBV9 to TRBJ1-4, with TRBD1 matching over 8 bases. The receptor comes from a man between 35 and 55 years old with active or convalescent COVID-19. Sequencing used peripheral blood. CDR3 nucleotide sequence: TGTGCCAGCAGCGAGGGCCACAGGGGGACTAATGAAAAACTGTTTTTT. Protein sequence: CASSEGHRGTNEKLFF.